Presented here are 25 T cell receptor beta chains from one specimen sequenced in a study of radiotherapy plus CTLA-4 blockade in lung cancer. Data came from immunoSEQ multiplex PCR; TCRdb stores just in-frame clones and leaves some out. The table includes 47,000 or so clones, 85% detected once. Specimen: peripheral blood, collected from a patient treated with radiotherapy plus ipilimumab. Receptors originate from a human donor with non-small cell lung cancer whose response to radiotherapy plus ipilimumab could not be evaluated.

V is TRBV27 and J is TRBJ1-5; TRBD1 might be the D (5 bases). Germline V gives CDR1 MNHEY, CDR2 SMNVEV (reference sequence). The CDR3 has 13 amino acids. Trimming cost V 1 base and J 5 bases, with 6 bases left between them. CDR3 sequence (DNA): TGTGCCAGCAGTTTATGGGGGGATCAGCCCCAGCATTTT. Its translation: CASSLWGDQPQHF.

The CDR3 sequence: CASKGGGLVQTGELFF. The CDR3 nucleotides are TGTGCCAGCAAGGGAGGGGGTCTCGTACAGACCGGGGAGCTGTTTTTT. The chain links TRBV27 to TRBJ2-2; D may be TRBD2 (7 bases). Germline CDR1 and CDR2: MNHEY and SMNVEV (reference sequence). The CDR3 runs 16 residues. Trimming pared 7 bases from V and 5 bases from J, leaving 20 bases between.

The chain joins TRBV9 to TRBJ2-1; 11 nucleotides line up with TRBD2. The V gene's germline CDR1 is SGDLS and CDR2 YYNGEE. The CDR3 runs 15 residues. V lost 6 bases to trimming and J lost 6 bases; unmatched junction nucleotides: 8. The CDR3 loop is CASTPTSGSPNEQFF. DNA of the CDR3: TGTGCCAGCACCCCCACTAGCGGGAGTCCCAATGAGCAGTTCTTC.

This clone was detected once. This chain links TRBV2 with TRBJ1-5; TRBD1 agrees at 10 bases. The CDR3 contains 15 residues. Germline V gene data show CDR1 as SNHLY and CDR2 as FYNNEI. The V and J ends lost 4 bases and 2 bases, in that order; junction bases with no gene match: 2. CDR3 residues: CASSGDRGGNQPQHF. The CDR3 bases are TGTGCCAGCAGTGGGGACAGGGGAGGCAATCAGCCCCAGCATTTT.

The genes are TRBV7-2 and TRBJ2-1; 8 nucleotides align to TRBD2. CDR1 and CDR2 (germline): SGHTA, FQGNSA. This CDR3 is built from 15 residues. The V and J ends lost 8 bases and 8 bases, in that order; junction bases with no gene match: 14. The CDR3 reads CASAPRRAGVDEQFF. CDR3 DNA: TGTGCCAGCGCTCCCCGACGAGCGGGAGTGGATGAGCAGTTCTTC.

The rearrangement uses TRBV18 and TRBJ2-6; 7 nucleotides line up with TRBD2. The V gene end was trimmed by 3 bases and the J gene end by 0 bases; junction bases not matched to a gene: 5. The CDR3 is 17 amino acids. Per the germline V gene, CDR1 is KGHSH and CDR2 is LQKENI. CDR3 DNA sequence: TGTGCCAGCTCACCGTCGGGGGGAGGCTCTGGGGCCAACGTCCTGACTTTC. Amino acid sequence: CASSPSGGGSGANVLTF. Based on the CDR3 plus reference TRBV18 and TRBJ2-6, the full variable domain is NAGVMQNPRHLVRRRGQEARLRCSPMKGHSHVYWYRQLPEEGLKFMVYLQKENIIDESGMPKERFSAEFPKEGPSILRIQQVVRGDSAAYFCASSPSGGGSGANVLTFGAGSRLTVL.

This clone has a single count. V usage is TRBV6-5 and J usage is TRBJ2-2, with TRBD2 matching over 7 bases. Germline values: CDR1 MNHEY, CDR2 SVGAGI. The trim removed 6 bases at V and 0 bases at J, leaving 1 base unmatched. This CDR3 has 14 amino acids. In nucleotides, the CDR3 is TGTGCCAGCAGAGCGGGAACGAACACCGGGGAGCTGTTTTTT. Translating gives CASRAGTNTGELFF.

The chain carries TRBV7-2 and TRBJ2-7; 8 bases are shared with TRBD2. CDR3 size: 15 residues. After removal of 1 base from V and 2 bases from J, the junction contained 4 bases not matched to a gene. Germline V gives CDR1 SGHTA, CDR2 FQGNSA. In DNA, the CDR3 is TGTGCCAGCAGCTTAGACGGGGGGGGTGCCTACGAGCAGTACTTC. Translated, it gives CASSLDGGGAYEQYF.

The chain joins TRBV7-8 to TRBJ1-5; D gene uncertain. V was clipped by 5 bases and J by 4 bases, with 9 bases between them. Germline CDR1 and CDR2: SGHVS and FQNEAQ. The length of the CDR3 is 13 residues. The CDR3: CASSLVPNQPQHF. CDR3 in DNA: TGTGCCAGCAGCCTCGTCCCGAATCAGCCCCAGCATTTT.

The chain combines TRBV9 with TRBJ1-3; D uncertain. CDR3 length: 14 amino acids. The germline V gene has CDR1 SGDLS and CDR2 YYNGEE. Between the trimmed V and J ends, which lost 4 bases and 11 bases, there was a span of 19 bases. The CDR3 nucleotides are TGTGCCAGCAGCCCCCGACTGCTGCGCGACTCCATATATTTT. Translated, it gives CASSPRLLRDSIYF.

J is TRBJ2-3 and V is TRBV4-2; TRBD2 agrees at 7 bases. The trim removed 1 base at V and 4 bases at J, leaving 11 bases unmatched. Looked up from germline, CDR1 is LGHNA and CDR2 is YNFKEQ. This CDR3 has 17 amino acids. CDR3 nucleotide sequence: TGTGCCAGCAGCCAAGTCTCTCGGGGAGGGCGCCCAGATACGCAGTATTTT. Its protein is CASSQVSRGGRPDTQYF.

CDR3 coding DNA: TGTGCCAGCAGCTTAAGGGGTGGTGCATTAGAGACCCAGTACTTC. This codes for CASSLRGGALETQYF. The chain employs TRBV7-2 and TRBJ2-5; possibly TRBD1 for D (5 bases). Germline assignment: CDR1 SGHTA and CDR2 FQGNSA. This CDR3 has 15 residues. V lost 2 bases and J 4 bases, leaving 14 bases between the germline ends.

This rearrangement joins TRBV19 to TRBJ2-3, with TRBD1 matching over 7 bases. CDR1 and CDR2 from the germline V gene are LNHDA and SQIVND (reference sequence). Unmatched junction bases numbered 3, after V lost 7 bases and J lost 2 bases. The CDR3 runs to 13 residues. CDR3 DNA: TGTGCCAGTATGGGACAGAACACAGATACGCAGTATTTT. It codes for CASMGQNTDTQYF.

The chain couples TRBV29-1 to TRBJ2-3; the D gene is possibly TRBD2 (5 bases). This CDR3 is 12 amino acids long. Germline values: CDR1 SQVTM, CDR2 ANQGSEA. V lost 3 bases and J lost 5, with 9 bases in between. The CDR3 bases are TGCAGCGTTGACGAGGGTAAAGATACGCAGTATTTT. Its protein product is CSVDEGKDTQYF.

This chain connects TRBV27 to TRBJ2-3; D is uncertain. Trimming removed 5 bases from V and 0 bases from J, with 6 bases in between. The germline V gene has CDR1 MNHEY and CDR2 SMNVEV (reference sequence). CDR3 length: 13 residues. CDR3 amino acids: CASSTISTDTQYF. CDR3 in DNA: TGTGCCAGCAGTACAATAAGCACAGATACGCAGTATTTT.

This sequence joins TRBV12-5 and TRBJ2-7; D is undetermined. The CDR3 extends over 12 amino acids. V was pared by 7 bases and J by 7 bases, with 14 bases between. Germline loops: CDR1 LGHNT, CDR2 FRNRAP. The CDR3 region is CASDPVNLEQYF. CDR3 DNA sequence: TGTGCTAGTGACCCCGTAAATCTAGAGCAGTACTTC.

Only one count was recorded for this clone. This chain connects TRBV28 to TRBJ2-1; 12 positions agree with TRBD2. V lost 2 bases, J lost 7 bases, and 0 bases stayed unmatched. The germline gives CDR1 MDHEN, CDR2 SYDVKM. The CDR3 runs to 14 residues. CDR3 in amino acids: CASSLLAGGNEQFF. CDR3 coding DNA: TGTGCCAGCAGTTTACTAGCGGGAGGGAATGAGCAGTTCTTC.

The rearrangement links TRBV18 to TRBJ2-5; TRBD1 matches 8 bases. Germline V gene data show CDR1 as KGHSH and CDR2 as LQKENI. After removal of 0 bases from V and 3 bases from J, the junction contained 9 bases not matched to a gene. The CDR3 has 17 residues. CDR3 residues: CASSPPKSAGGEETQYF. CDR3 DNA sequence: TGTGCCAGCTCACCACCTAAATCAGCAGGGGGCGAAGAGACCCAGTACTTC. The full variable domain, its missing parts supplied by reference TRBV18 and TRBJ2-5, is NAGVMQNPRHLVRRRGQEARLRCSPMKGHSHVYWYRQLPEEGLKFMVYLQKENIIDESGMPKERFSAEFPKEGPSILRIQQVVRGDSAAYFCASSPPKSAGGEETQYFGPGTRLLVL.

The chain uses TRBV6-4 and TRBJ1-5, with D uncertain. The CDR3 loop spans 15 amino acids. V was pared by 0 bases and J by 7 bases, with 13 bases between. Per the germline V gene, CDR1 is MRHNA and CDR2 is SNTAGT. The CDR3 DNA reads as TGTGCCAGCAGTGACTCCACACGTACGAGGCAGCCCCAGCATTTT. Encoded protein: CASSDSTRTRQPQHF.

This rearrangement joins TRBV11-2 to TRBJ2-2, with unresolved D. Trimming pared 1 base from V and 0 bases from J, leaving 15 bases between. This CDR3 is built from 18 residues. The germline gives CDR1 SGHAT, CDR2 FQNNGV. CDR3 sequence reads: CASSLGQVLFANTGELFF. DNA for the CDR3: TGTGCCAGCAGCTTAGGGCAGGTTCTCTTCGCGAACACCGGGGAGCTGTTTTTT.

This sequence joins TRBV10-3 and TRBJ2-1; D is unclear. This CDR3 has 13 amino acids. Deletions cut 4 bases from V and 5 bases from J, with 9 bases between. CDR1 is ENHRY and CDR2 is SYGVKD in the germline V gene. The CDR3 coding sequence is TGTGCCATCAGTGCCAACAGTGACAATGAGCAGTTCTTC. Amino acids: CAISANSDNEQFF.

CDR3 sequence: CASKARDLTNEQFF. Written as DNA, the CDR3 is TGTGCCAGCAAGGCCCGGGACTTAACGAATGAGCAGTTCTTC. This chain connects TRBV2 to TRBJ2-1, with D perhaps matching TRBD2 (6 bases). Trimming took off 7 bases at V and 7 bases at J, with 17 bases between the two ends. This CDR3 spans 14 amino acids. Germline assignment: CDR1 SNHLY and CDR2 FYNNEI.

The chain links TRBV27 to TRBJ2-7; perhaps TRBD1 as D (6 bases). The CDR3 is made up of 14 amino acids. V lost 2 bases, J lost 3 bases, and 11 bases lay in between. The germline CDR1 and CDR2 sequences are MNHEY and SMNVEV (reference sequence). CDR3 DNA: TGTGCCAGCAGTTTACAGGGGATGTTCTACGAGCAGTACTTC. It codes for CASSLQGMFYEQYF.

The genes are TRBV28 and TRBJ2-1; D not resolved. From germline, CDR1 is MDHEN and CDR2 SYDVKM. There are 12 residues in the CDR3. With 6 bases removed from V and 9 bases from J, the gap between germline ends came to 12 bases. Here the CDR3 reads CASSITAVEQFF. In DNA, the CDR3 is TGTGCCAGCAGCATTACGGCGGTTGAGCAGTTCTTC.

This chain connects TRBV7-8 to TRBJ2-3, with 11 bases that match TRBD2. Per germline, CDR1 SGHVS and CDR2 FQNEAQ. V gave up 2 bases and J gave up 0 bases; unmatched junction bases: 1. CDR3 length: 16 amino acids. CDR3 sequence reads: CASSLLAGGSTDTQYF. The CDR3 DNA reads as TGTGCCAGCAGCTTATTAGCGGGAGGGAGCACAGATACGCAGTATTTT. The full variable domain, with the rest looked up from reference TRBV7-8 and TRBJ2-3, is GAGVSQSPRYKVAKRGQDVALRCDPISGHVSLFWYQQALGQGPEFLTYFQNEAQLDKSGLPSDRFFAERPEGSVSTLKIQRTQQEDSAVYLCASSLLAGGSTDTQYFGPGTRLTVL.